This T cell receptor beta chain was observed in a study of blood T cell repertoires in COVID-19. The CDR3 totals 14 residues. CDR1 and CDR2 from the germline V gene are SGHNT and YENEEA. V was pared by 5 bases and J by 3 bases, with 6 bases of the junction left unmatched. Under the authors' procedure: Researchers report that nucleated cell counts were estimated from reference gene primer amplification. TCRdb's copy holds only in-frame clones and misses some; the assay was immunoSEQ multiplex PCR. V and J calls and clone size come straight from that table; D and trimming were deduced from the DNA. The table has approximately 340,000 clones, 90% to 95% seen once.

The TCR was taken from a woman aged 40 to 50 who had been exposed to COVID-19. The rearrangement links TRBV11-3 to TRBJ1-1; TRBD1 matches at 7 bases. Sequencing used PBMCs or T cells enriched from blood (not recorded which). In DNA, the CDR3 is TGTGCCAGCAGCGGCAGGGGGATAGACACTGAAGCTTTCTTT. It translates to CASSGRGIDTEAFF.